These 5 T cell receptor beta chains originate from one sample sequenced in a study of blood T cell repertoires in COVID-19. Generated by immunoSEQ multiplex PCR, the TCRdb table keeps only in-frame clones and is missing some. The sample holds 150,000 to 250,000 clones, roughly 80% seen once. Specimen: PBMCs or T cells enriched from blood (not recorded which). These receptors were collected from a man aged 35-49 years who had recovered from COVID-19.

The chain has TRBV21-1 and TRBJ1-2; the DNA was not used to check the table's D call, TRBD1. TRBV21-1 is labeled a pseudogene. This CDR3 is built from 16 residues. The CDR3 DNA sequence: TGTGCCAGCAGCAATTCTAAAGGAGGGACAGATAATGGTTACACCTTC. Its protein product is CASSNSKGGTDNGYTF.

The CDR3 region is CASSLDRGRVAFF. The CDR3 coding sequence is TGTGCCAGCAGCTTAGACAGGGGGCGAGTAGCTTTCTTT. The chain has TRBV7-2 and TRBJ1-1; 9 bases fit TRBD1. V lost 1 base to trimming and J lost 10 bases; unmatched junction nucleotides: 4. The V gene's germline CDR1 is SGHTA and CDR2 FQGNSA. This CDR3 has 13 residues.

V gene TRBV25-1 combines with J gene TRBJ2-6; possible D gene TRBD2, 5 bases. Germline V gene lookup returns CDR1 MGHDK and CDR2 SYGVNS. The CDR3 is made up of 15 amino acids. V was clipped by 3 bases and J by 2 bases, with 8 bases between them. CDR3 DNA sequence: TGTGCCAGCAGTGAGTCGGGGACTGGGGCCAACGTCCTGACTTTC. Translation: CASSESGTGANVLTF.

The chain uses TRBV4-1 and TRBJ2-7, with 8 bases aligning to TRBD1. V lost 4 bases to trimming and J lost 2 bases; unmatched junction nucleotides: 7. This CDR3 is 15 amino acids long. Germline lookup yields CDR1 MGHRA and CDR2 YSYEKL. The CDR3 DNA sequence: TGCGCCAGCAGCCCGGGACAGGTCGCTGCCTACGAGCAGTACTTC. Its translation: CASSPGQVAAYEQYF.

The chain couples TRBV6-2 or TRBV6-3 to TRBJ1-1, with D possibly being TRBD1 (6 bases). The CDR3 is 18 amino acids. Between the trimmed V and J ends, which lost 0 bases and 0 bases, there was a span of 17 bases. Germline CDR1 MNHEY, CDR2 SVGEGT. The CDR3: CASSYSFTGIRMNTEAFF. The DNA for the CDR3 is TGTGCCAGCAGTTACTCGTTCACAGGGATACGGATGAACACTGAAGCTTTCTTT.